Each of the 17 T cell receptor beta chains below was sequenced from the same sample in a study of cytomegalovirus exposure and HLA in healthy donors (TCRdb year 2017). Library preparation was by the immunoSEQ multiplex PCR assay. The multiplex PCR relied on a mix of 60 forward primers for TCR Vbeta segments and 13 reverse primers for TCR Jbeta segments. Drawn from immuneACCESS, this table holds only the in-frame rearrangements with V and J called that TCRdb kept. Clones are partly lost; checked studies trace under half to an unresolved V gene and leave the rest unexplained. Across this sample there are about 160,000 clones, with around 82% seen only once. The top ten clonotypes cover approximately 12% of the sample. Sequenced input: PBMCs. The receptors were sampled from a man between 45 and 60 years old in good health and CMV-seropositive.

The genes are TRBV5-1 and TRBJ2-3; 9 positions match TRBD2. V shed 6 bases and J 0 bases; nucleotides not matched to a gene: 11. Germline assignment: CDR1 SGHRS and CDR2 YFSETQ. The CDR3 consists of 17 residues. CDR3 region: CASTDPLAGSSTDTQYF. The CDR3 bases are TGCGCCAGCACCGATCCCCTAGCGGGGTCTAGCACAGATACGCAGTATTTT.

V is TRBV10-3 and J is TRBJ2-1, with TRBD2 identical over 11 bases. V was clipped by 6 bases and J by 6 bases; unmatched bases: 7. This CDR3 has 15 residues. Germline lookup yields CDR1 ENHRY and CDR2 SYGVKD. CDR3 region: CAIRPGLADINEQFF. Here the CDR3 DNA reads TGTGCCATCAGACCGGGACTAGCGGACATCAATGAGCAGTTCTTC.

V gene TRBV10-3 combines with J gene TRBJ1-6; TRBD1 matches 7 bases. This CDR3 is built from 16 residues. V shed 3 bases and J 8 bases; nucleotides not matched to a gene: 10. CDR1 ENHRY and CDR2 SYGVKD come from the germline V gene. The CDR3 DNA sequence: TGTGCCATCAGTGATCAGTCACGGCAGGGGGATTCACCCCTCCACTTT. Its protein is CAISDQSRQGDSPLHF.

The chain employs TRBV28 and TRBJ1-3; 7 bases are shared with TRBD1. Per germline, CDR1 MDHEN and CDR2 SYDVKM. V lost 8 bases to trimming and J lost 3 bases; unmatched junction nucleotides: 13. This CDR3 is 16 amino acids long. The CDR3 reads CASLDRRGSNGNTIYF. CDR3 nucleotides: TGTGCCAGCCTAGATCGCAGGGGGTCTAATGGAAACACCATATATTTT.

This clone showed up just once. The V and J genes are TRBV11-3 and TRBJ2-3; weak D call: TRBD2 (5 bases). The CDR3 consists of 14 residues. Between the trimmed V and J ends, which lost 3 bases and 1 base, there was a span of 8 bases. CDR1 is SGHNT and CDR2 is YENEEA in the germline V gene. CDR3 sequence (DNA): TGTGCCAGCAGCTTCGCGCGGGGCACAGATACGCAGTATTTT. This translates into CASSFARGTDTQYF.

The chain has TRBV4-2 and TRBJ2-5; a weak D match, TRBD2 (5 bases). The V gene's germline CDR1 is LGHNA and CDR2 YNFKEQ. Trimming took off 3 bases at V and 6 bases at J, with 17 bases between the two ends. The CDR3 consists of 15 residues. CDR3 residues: CASSQEDLASQTQYF. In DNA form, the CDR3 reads TGTGCCAGCAGCCAGGAGGACTTAGCTAGCCAGACCCAGTACTTC.

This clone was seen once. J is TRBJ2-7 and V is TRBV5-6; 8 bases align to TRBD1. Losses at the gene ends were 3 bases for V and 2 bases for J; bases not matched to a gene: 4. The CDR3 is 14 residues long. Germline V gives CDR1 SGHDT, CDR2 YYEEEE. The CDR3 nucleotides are TGTGCCAGCAGCTCCACGACAGGGGCCTACGAGCAGTACTTC. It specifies CASSSTTGAYEQYF.

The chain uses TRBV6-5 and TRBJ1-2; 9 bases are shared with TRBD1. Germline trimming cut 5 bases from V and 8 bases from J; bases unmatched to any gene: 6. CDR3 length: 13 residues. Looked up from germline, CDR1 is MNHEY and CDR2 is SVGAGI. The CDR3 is CASSPGTGRGYTF. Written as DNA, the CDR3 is TGTGCCAGCAGTCCCGGGACAGGGAGGGGCTACACCTTC.

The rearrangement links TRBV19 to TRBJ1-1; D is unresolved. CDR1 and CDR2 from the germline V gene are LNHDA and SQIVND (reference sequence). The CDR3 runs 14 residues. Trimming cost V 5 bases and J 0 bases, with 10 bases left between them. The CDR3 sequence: CASSLGRLNTEAFF. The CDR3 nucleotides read TGTGCCAGTAGTTTGGGCAGATTGAACACTGAAGCTTTCTTT.

The CDR3 region has the DNA TGTGCCACCAGCAGTAGTCGGACTAGCCGCGGGGAGACCCAGTACTTC. Translating gives CATSSSRTSRGETQYF. V usage is TRBV15 and J usage is TRBJ2-5; the match to TRBD2 covers 8 bases. The ends lost 3 bases at V and 5 bases at J; junction bases unmatched: 11. CDR3 length equals 16 residues. The V gene's germline CDR1 is LNHNV and CDR2 YYDKDF (reference sequence).

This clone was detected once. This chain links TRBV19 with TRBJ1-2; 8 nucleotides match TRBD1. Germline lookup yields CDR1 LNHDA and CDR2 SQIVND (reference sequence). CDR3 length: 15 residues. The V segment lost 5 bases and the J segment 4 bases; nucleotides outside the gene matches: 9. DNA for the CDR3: TGTGCCAGTAGTCTCCGACAGGGGTATACCTATGGCTACACCTTC. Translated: CASSLRQGYTYGYTF.

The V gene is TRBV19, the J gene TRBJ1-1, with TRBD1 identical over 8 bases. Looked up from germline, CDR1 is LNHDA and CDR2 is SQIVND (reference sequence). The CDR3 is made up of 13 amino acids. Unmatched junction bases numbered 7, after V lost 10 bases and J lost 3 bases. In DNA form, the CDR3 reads TGTGCCACTGGACAGGGAGGATACACTGAAGCTTTCTTT. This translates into CATGQGGYTEAFF.

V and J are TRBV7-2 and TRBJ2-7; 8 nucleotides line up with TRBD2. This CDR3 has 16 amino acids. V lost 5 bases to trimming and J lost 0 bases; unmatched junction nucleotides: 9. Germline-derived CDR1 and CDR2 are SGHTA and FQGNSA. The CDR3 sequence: CASSPQGSGASYEQYF. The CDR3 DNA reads TGTGCCAGCAGCCCCCAGGGTAGCGGGGCCTCCTACGAGCAGTACTTC.

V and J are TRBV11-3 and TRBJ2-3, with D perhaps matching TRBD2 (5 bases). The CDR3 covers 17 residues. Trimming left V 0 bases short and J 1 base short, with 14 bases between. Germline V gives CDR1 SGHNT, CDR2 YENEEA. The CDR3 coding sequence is TGTGCCAGCAGCTTAGAGTCTCGGGGATGGGGCACAGATACGCAGTATTTT. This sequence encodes CASSLESRGWGTDTQYF. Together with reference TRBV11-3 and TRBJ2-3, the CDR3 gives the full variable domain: EAGVVQSPRYKIIEKKQPVAFWCNPISGHNTLYWYLQNLGQGPELLIRYENEEAVDDSQLPKDRFSAERLKGVDSTLKIQPAELGDSAVYLCASSLESRGWGTDTQYFGPGTRLTVL.

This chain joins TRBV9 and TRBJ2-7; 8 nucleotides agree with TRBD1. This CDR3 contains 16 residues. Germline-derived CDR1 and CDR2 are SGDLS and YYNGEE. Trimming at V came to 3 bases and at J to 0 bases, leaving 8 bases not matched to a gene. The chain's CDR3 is CASSAGIGTGSYEQYF. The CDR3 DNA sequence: TGTGCCAGCAGCGCCGGTATTGGGACAGGCTCCTACGAGCAGTACTTC.

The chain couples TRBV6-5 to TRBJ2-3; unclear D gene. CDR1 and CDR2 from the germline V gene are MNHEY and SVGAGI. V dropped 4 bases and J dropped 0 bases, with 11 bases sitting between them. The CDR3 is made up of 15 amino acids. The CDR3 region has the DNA TGTGCCAGCAGTTCTTATTACGGGAGCACAGATACGCAGTATTTT. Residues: CASSSYYGSTDTQYF.

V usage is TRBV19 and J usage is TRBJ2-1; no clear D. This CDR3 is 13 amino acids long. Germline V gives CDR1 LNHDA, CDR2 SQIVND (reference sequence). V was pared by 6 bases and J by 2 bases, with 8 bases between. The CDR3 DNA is TGTGCCAGTAGAGACTCCCCCTACAATGAGCAGTTCTTC. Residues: CASRDSPYNEQFF.